The sample holds many counts of the clone carrying this T cell receptor beta chain. This entry comes from a study of early T cells in non-severe SARS-CoV-2 infection. In germline, CDR1 is KGHSH, CDR2 LQKENI. V lost 8 bases to trimming and J lost 3 bases; unmatched junction nucleotides: 6. The CDR3 consists of 15 residues. TCRdb processed the 5' RACE reads anew with MiXCR; each CDR3 protein has one entry. Of 45,000 to 60,000 distinct CDR3 sequences listed, 7.7% are singletons. Sequencing used whole blood. The receptor's source is an adult who was a healthcare worker with PCR-confirmed SARS-CoV-2 infection or an uninfected control (not recorded which). V usage is TRBV18 and J usage is TRBJ2-3; 12 bases match TRBD2. The CDR3 nucleotides are TGTGCCAGCAGCTTAGGGACTAGCGGGACAGATACGCAGTATTTT. It encodes CASSLGTSGTDTQYF.